The 14 T cell receptor beta chains below were found in one sample sequenced in a study of T cell repertoires in breast cancer. Primers covering all TCR V genes were used in emulsion RT-PCR on CD8+ T cells. During the second nested PCR, blocking oligonucleotides suppressed genes that were not paired. TCRdb reanalysed the emulsion pairing reads using MiXCR and keeps one entry per CDR3 protein. The sample lists some 37,000 distinct CDR3 sequences; under 60% were seen once. Sample: CD8+ T cells. These receptors originate from a pool of human donors with breast cancer or a healthy control (not recorded which).

V gene TRBV5-4 combines with J gene TRBJ2-3; 8 bases map to TRBD2. Trimming cost V 3 bases and J 6 bases; bases outside gene matches: 15. This CDR3 region has 17 residues. Per germline, CDR1 SGHNT and CDR2 YYREEE (reference sequence). Here the CDR3 reads CASSSRSSGGSPDTQYF. The CDR3 coding sequence is TGTGCCAGCAGCTCCCGGTCCAGCGGGGGATCCCCCGATACGCAGTATTTT.

The CDR3 DNA reads TGCAGTGTTGCGGACAGATTCTATGGCTACACCTTC. This translates into CSVADRFYGYTF. This sequence joins TRBV20-1 and TRBJ1-2, with D tentatively TRBD1 (6 bases). The germline V gene has CDR1 DFQATT and CDR2 SNEGSKA (reference sequence). Trimming left V 7 bases short and J 4 bases short, with 13 bases between. The CDR3 is 12 amino acids.

This clonotype was picked up one time. The chain links TRBV5-6 to TRBJ2-1; D is perhaps TRBD2 (5 bases). The germline V gene has CDR1 SGHDT and CDR2 YYEEEE. This CDR3 contains 18 residues. V lost 0 bases, J lost 0 bases, and 16 bases lay in between. The CDR3, as DNA: TGTGCCAGCAGCTTGGGGTGGGATACGGGGAGCTCCTACAATGAGCAGTTCTTC. It specifies CASSLGWDTGSSYNEQFF.

The chain couples TRBV4-1 to TRBJ2-7, with unresolved D. Trimming removed 2 bases from V and 0 bases from J, with 8 bases in between. In germline, CDR1 is MGHRA, CDR2 YSYEKL. This CDR3 has 14 residues. The CDR3 sequence is CASSQPRSSYEQYF. The CDR3 nucleotides read TGCGCCAGCAGCCAACCCAGGAGCTCCTACGAGCAGTACTTC.

As to this clonotype: It may be a read error: a sequence one base away is much more abundant. In DNA form, the CDR3 reads TGCAGTGTCTCTTTGGCCTTCTCCTACGAGCAGTACTTC. Its translation is CSVSLAFSYEQYF. J is TRBJ2-7 and V is TRBV20-1; D gene uncertain. V lost 7 bases to trimming and J lost 0 bases, with 13 bases between them. Germline assignment: CDR1 DFQATT and CDR2 SNEGSKA (reference sequence). The CDR3 length is 13 residues.

The chain links TRBV28 to TRBJ1-4; unclear D gene. Per germline, CDR1 MDHEN and CDR2 SYDVKM. Between the trimmed V and J ends, which lost 3 bases and 8 bases, there was a span of 19 bases. The CDR3 has 16 amino acids. The CDR3 loop reads CASSLLSDQLTEKLFF. The CDR3 bases are TGTGCCAGCAGTTTGCTCTCGGACCAGCTGACCGAAAAACTGTTTTTT.

V usage is TRBV12-3 or TRBV12-4 and J usage is TRBJ2-7; D may be TRBD1 (6 bases). The CDR3 runs to 14 residues. The V gene lost 5 bases and the J gene lost 6 bases, with 17 bases spanning the gap. In DNA form, the CDR3 reads TGTGCCAGCAGTCCTCAGGGGAGAGGGGGCGAGCAGTACTTC. It translates to CASSPQGRGGEQYF.

This clonotype was counted only a few times. This chain connects TRBV7-2 to TRBJ1-2, with D perhaps matching TRBD1 (5 bases). CDR3 length: 11 amino acids. Germline CDR1 is SGHTA and CDR2 is FQGNSA. The CDR3 DNA reads TGTTTGGGGGGAATCAACTATGGCTACACCTTC. Its translation is CLGGINYGYTF.

This clonotype was found many times. The gene calls are TRBV15 and TRBJ1-1; D is unclear. The CDR3 spans 13 residues. V was trimmed by 5 bases and J by 0 bases, leaving 7 bases between them. CDR1 LNHNV and CDR2 YYDKDF come from the germline V gene (reference sequence). CDR3 nucleotides: TGTGCCACCAGCTTTGGGATGAACACTGAAGCTTTCTTT. Encoded protein: CATSFGMNTEAFF. The whole variable domain, filled in from reference TRBV15 and TRBJ1-1, reads DAMVIQNPRYQVTQFGKPVTLSCSQTLNHNVMYWYQQKSSQAPKLLFHYYDKDFNNEADTPDNFQSRRPNTSFCFLDIRSPGLGDTAMYLCATSFGMNTEAFFGQGTRLTVV.

The chain uses TRBV3-1 and TRBJ2-1; TRBD2 matches 9 bases. Trimming at V came to 1 base and at J to 5 bases, leaving 9 bases not matched to a gene. Germline values: CDR1 LGHDT, CDR2 YNNKEL (reference sequence). The CDR3 totals 17 residues. In nucleotides, the CDR3 is TGTGCCAGCAGCCAAGTAGGTCCTCTAGCGGGGCACAATGAGCAGTTCTTC. As protein: CASSQVGPLAGHNEQFF.

The rearrangement links TRBV20-1 to TRBJ1-5; D is undetermined. Germline assignment: CDR1 DFQATT and CDR2 SNEGSKA (reference sequence). The length of the CDR3 is 12 residues. Trimming took 3 bases from V and 11 from J, leaving 14 bases between them. The CDR3 here is CSARGGPPAQHF. For the CDR3, the DNA is TGCAGTGCTAGGGGTGGACCCCCAGCCCAGCATTTT.

The chain has TRBV7-6 and TRBJ1-1; 9 bases map to TRBD1. This CDR3 is built from 17 residues. Germline trimming cut 5 bases from V and 1 base from J; bases unmatched to any gene: 11. The germline V gene has CDR1 SGHVS and CDR2 FNYEAQ. The CDR3 region is CASSTGTGYGGNTEAFF. Written as DNA, the CDR3 is TGTGCCAGCAGCACCGGGACAGGGTACGGGGGGAACACTGAAGCTTTCTTT.

This clonotype was detected a few times. V usage is TRBV6-1 and J usage is TRBJ2-1, with D perhaps TRBD2 (5 bases). This CDR3 is built from 19 residues. V shed 0 bases and J shed 4 bases, with 22 bases lying between them. The germline CDR1 and CDR2 sequences are MNHNS and SASEGT. The CDR3 DNA sequence: TGTGCCAGCAGTGAAGCAGGGAGCCATGGTAACACAATATACAATGAGCAGTTCTTC. Protein: CASSEAGSHGNTIYNEQFF.

This chain uses TRBV11-2 with TRBJ2-1, with 8 bases lining up with TRBD2. In germline, CDR1 is SGHAT, CDR2 FQNNGV. The length of the CDR3 is 17 residues. Unmatched junction bases numbered 12, after V lost 5 bases and J lost 3 bases. CDR3 DNA: TGTGCCAGCAGCCGAGGGGGGATCGCGGGGGGCTACAATGAGCAGTTCTTC. It yields the protein CASSRGGIAGGYNEQFF.